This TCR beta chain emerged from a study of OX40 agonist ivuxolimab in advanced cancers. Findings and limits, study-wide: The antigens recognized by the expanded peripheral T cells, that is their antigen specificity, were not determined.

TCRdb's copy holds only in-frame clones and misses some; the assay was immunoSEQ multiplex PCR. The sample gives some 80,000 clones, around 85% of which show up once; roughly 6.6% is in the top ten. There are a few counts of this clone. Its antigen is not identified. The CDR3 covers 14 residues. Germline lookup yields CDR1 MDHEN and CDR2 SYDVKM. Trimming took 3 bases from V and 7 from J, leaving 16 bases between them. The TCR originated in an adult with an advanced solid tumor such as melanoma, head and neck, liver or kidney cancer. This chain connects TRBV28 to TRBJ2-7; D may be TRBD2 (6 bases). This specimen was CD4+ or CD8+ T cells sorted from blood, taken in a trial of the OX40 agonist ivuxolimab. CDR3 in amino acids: CASSLEGLGREQYF. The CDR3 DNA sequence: TGTGCCAGCAGTTTGGAGGGACTGGGGAGAGAGCAGTACTTC.